This TCR beta chain originates from a study of blood T cells in healthy people across ages. This CDR3 spans 14 amino acids. The V gene's germline CDR1 is MNHEY and CDR2 SMNVEV (reference sequence). Between the trimmed V and J ends, which lost 5 bases and 3 bases, there was a span of 11 bases. A sample-barcoded 5' primer and a J-beta primer mix were used in a second PCR of roughly 7 to 12 cycles. TCRdb processed the 5' RACE reads anew with MiXCR; each CDR3 protein has one entry. The sample lists about 1.8 million distinct CDR3 sequences, approximately 50% occurring once. The rearrangement joins TRBV27 to TRBJ2-1; D gene uncertain. The sample was blood. This clonotype originated in a middle-aged woman in good health. As DNA, the CDR3 is TGTGCCAGCAGTCGGCGGACCGACTACAATGAGCAGTTCTTC. Protein product: CASSRRTDYNEQFF.